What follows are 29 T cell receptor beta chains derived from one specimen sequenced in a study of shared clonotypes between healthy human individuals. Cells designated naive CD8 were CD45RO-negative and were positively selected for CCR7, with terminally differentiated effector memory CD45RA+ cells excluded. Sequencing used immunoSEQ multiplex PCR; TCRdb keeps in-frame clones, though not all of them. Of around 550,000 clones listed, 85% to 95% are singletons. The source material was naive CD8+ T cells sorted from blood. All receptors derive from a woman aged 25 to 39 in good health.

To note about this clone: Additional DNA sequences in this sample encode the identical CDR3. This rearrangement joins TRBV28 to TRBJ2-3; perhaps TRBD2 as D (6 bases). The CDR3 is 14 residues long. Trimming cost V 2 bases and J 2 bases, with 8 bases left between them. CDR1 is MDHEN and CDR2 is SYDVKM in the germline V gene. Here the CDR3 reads CASSLAGSTDTQYF. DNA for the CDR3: TGTGCCAGCAGTTTAGCGGGGTCCACAGATACGCAGTATTTT.

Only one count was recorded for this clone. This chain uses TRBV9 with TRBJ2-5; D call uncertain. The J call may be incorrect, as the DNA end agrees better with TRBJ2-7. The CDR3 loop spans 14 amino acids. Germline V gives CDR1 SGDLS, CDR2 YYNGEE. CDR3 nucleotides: TGTGCCAGCAGCGTAGGCGGTGACTCCTACGAGCAGTACTTC. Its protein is CASSVGGDSYEQYF.

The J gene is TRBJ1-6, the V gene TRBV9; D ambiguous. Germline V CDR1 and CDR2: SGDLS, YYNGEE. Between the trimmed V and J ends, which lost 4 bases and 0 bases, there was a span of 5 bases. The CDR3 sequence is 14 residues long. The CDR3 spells CASSPGSYNSPLHF. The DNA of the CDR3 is TGTGCCAGCAGCCCCGGCTCCTATAATTCACCCCTCCACTTT. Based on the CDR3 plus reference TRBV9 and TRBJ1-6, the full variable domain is DSGVTQTPKHLITATGQRVTLRCSPRSGDLSVYWYQQSLDQGLQFLIQYYNGEERAKGNILERFSAQQFPDLHSELNLSSLELGDSALYFCASSPGSYNSPLHFGNGTRLTVT.

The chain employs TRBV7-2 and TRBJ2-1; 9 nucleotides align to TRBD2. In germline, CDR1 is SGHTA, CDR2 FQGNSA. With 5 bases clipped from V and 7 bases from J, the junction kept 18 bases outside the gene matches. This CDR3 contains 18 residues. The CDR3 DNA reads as TGTGCCAGCAGCGTCTCAAGACCGGGACTAGCTCCAACTAATGAGCAGTTCTTC. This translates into CASSVSRPGLAPTNEQFF.

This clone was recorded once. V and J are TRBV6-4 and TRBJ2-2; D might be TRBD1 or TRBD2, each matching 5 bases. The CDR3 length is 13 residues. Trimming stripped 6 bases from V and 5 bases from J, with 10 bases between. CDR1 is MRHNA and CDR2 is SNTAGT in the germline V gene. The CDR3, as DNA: TGTGCCAGCAGCATAGGGGAGACCGGGGAGCTGTTTTTT. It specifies CASSIGETGELFF.

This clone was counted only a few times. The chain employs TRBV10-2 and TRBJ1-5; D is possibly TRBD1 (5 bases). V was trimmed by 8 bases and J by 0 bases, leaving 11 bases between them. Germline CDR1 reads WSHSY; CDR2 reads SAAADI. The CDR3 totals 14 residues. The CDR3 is CASATGTSNQPQHF. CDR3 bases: TGCGCCAGCGCGACGGGGACTAGCAATCAGCCCCAGCATTTT.

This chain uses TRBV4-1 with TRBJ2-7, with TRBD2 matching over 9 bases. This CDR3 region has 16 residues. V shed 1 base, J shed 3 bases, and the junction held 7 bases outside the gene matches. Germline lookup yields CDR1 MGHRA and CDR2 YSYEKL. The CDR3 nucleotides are TGCGCCAGCAGCCAAGTCGGCGGGAGGGCCTTCTACGAGCAGTACTTC. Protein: CASSQVGGRAFYEQYF.

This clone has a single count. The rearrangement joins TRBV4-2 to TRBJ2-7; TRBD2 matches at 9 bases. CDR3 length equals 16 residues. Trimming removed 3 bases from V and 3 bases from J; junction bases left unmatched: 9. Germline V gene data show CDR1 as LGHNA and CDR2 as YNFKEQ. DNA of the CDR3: TGTGCCAGCAGCCAGACCCCAGGGCGGGAGGGCTACGAGCAGTACTTC. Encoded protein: CASSQTPGREGYEQYF.

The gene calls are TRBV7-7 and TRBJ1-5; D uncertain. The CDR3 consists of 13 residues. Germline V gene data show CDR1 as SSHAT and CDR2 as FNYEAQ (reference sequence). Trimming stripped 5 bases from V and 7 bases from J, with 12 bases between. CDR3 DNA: TGTGCCAGCAGCGTAGGATTTGGGCAGCCCCAGCATTTT. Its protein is CASSVGFGQPQHF.

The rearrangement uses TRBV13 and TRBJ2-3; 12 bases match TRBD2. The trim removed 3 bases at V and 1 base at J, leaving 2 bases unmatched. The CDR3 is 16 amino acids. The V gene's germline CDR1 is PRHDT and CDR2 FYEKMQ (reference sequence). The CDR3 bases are TGTGCCAGCAGCTTCCCTAGCGGGAGGGGCACAGATACGCAGTATTTT. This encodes CASSFPSGRGTDTQYF.

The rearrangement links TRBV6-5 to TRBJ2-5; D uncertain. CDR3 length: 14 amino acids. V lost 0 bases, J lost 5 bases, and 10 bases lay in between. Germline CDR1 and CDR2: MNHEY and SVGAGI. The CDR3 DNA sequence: TGTGCCAGCAGTTACTCGACTGATAGGGAGACCCAGTACTTC. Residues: CASSYSTDRETQYF.

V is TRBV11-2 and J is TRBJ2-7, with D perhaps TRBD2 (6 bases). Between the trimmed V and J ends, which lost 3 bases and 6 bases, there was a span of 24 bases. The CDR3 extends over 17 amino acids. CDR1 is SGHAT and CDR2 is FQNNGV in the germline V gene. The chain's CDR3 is CASSFRVPGVFGGEQYF. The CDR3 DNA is TGTGCCAGCAGCTTTAGGGTACCGGGAGTCTTTGGTGGCGAGCAGTACTTC. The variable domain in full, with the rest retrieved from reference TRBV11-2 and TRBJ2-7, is EAGVAQSPRYKIIEKRQSVAFWCNPISGHATLYWYQQILGQGPKLLIQFQNNGVVDDSQLPKDRFSAERLKGVDSTLKIQPAKLEDSAVYLCASSFRVPGVFGGEQYFGPGTRLTVT.

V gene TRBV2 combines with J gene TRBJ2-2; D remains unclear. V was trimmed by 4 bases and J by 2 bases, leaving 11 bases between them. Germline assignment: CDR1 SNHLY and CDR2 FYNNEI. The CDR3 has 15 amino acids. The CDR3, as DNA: TGTGCCAGCAGTGGTCTCGGGTCCAACACCGGGGAGCTGTTTTTT. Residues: CASSGLGSNTGELFF.

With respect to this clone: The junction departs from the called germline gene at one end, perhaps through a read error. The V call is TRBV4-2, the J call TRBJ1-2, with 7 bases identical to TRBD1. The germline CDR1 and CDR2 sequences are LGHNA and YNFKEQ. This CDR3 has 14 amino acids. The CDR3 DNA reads TGTGCCAACAGCCTAGAGGGGGCTACCTATGGCTACACCTTC. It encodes CANSLEGATYGYTF.

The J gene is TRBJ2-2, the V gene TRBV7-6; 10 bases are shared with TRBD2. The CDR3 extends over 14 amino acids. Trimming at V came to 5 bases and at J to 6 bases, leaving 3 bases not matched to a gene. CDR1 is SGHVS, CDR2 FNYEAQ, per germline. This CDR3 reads CASSPLAGPGELFF. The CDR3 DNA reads TGTGCCAGCAGCCCACTAGCGGGACCCGGGGAGCTGTTTTTT.

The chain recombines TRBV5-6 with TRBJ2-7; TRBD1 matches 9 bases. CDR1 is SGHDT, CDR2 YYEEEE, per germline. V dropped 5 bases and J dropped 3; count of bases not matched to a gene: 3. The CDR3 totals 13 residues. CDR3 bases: TGTGCCAGCAGGGGGACAGGGAGCTACGAGCAGTACTTC. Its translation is CASRGTGSYEQYF. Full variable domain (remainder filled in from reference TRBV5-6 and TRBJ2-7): DAGVTQSPTHLIKTRGQQVTLRCSPKSGHDTVSWYQQALGQGPQFIFQYYEEEERQRGNFPDRFSGHQFPNYSSELNVNALLLGDSALYLCASRGTGSYEQYFGPGTRLTVT.

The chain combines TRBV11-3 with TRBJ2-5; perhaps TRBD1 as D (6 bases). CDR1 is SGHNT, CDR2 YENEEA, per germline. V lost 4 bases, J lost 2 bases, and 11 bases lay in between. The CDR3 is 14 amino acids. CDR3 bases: TGTGCCAGCAGCTCCCGACAGGAACAAGAGACCCAGTACTTC. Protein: CASSSRQEQETQYF.

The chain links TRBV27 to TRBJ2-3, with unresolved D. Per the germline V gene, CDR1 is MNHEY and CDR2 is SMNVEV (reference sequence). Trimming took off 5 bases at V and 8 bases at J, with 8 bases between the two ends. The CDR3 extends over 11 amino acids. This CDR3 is CASSNGGTQYF. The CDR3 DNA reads TGTGCCAGCAGTAACGGCGGTACGCAGTATTTT.

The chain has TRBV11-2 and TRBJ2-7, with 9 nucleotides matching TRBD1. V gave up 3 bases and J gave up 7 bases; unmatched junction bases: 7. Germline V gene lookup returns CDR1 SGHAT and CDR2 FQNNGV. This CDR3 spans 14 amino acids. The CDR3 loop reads CASSFTQGAGEQYF. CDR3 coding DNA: TGTGCCAGCAGCTTCACACAGGGGGCGGGGGAGCAGTACTTC.

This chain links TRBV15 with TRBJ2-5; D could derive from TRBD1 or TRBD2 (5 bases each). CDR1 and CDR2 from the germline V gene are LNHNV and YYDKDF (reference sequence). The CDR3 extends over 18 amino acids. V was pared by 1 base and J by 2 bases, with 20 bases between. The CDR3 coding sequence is TGTGCCACCAGCAGAGGAAAGGGTGGGGGTCGGTGGCAAGAGACCCAGTACTTC. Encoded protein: CATSRGKGGGRWQETQYF.

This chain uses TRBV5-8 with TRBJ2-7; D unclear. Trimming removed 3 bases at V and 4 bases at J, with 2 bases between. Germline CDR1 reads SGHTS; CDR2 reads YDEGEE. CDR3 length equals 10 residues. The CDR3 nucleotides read TGTGCCAGCAGCTCTTACGAGCAGTACTTC. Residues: CASSSYEQYF.

The CDR3 loop is CASSLRGENTEAFF. CDR3 DNA: TGTGCCAGCAGCTTGAGAGGGGAGAACACTGAAGCTTTCTTT. The V call is TRBV5-8, the J call TRBJ1-1, with D possibly matching TRBD1 (5 bases). CDR3 length: 14 residues. V was trimmed by 1 base and J by 1 base, leaving 8 bases between them. Germline-derived CDR1 and CDR2 are SGHTS and YDEGEE.

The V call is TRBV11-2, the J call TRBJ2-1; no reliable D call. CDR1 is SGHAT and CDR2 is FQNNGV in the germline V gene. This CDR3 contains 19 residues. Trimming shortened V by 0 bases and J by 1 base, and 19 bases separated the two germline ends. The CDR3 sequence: CASSLDPRASYVSYNEQFF. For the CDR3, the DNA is TGTGCCAGCAGCTTAGACCCTAGGGCTAGTTACGTATCCTACAATGAGCAGTTCTTC.

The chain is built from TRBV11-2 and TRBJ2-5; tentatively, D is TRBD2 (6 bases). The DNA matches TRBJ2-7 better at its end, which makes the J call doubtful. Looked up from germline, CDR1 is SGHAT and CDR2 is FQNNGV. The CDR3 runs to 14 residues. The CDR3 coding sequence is TGTGCCAGCAGCTTAGAACCCGCGGGATTCGAGCAGTACTTC. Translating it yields CASSLEPAGFEQYF.

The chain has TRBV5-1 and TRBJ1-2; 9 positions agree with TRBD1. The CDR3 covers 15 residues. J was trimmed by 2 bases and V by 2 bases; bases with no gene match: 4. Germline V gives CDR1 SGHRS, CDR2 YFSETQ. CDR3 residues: CASSLTGTGNYGYTF. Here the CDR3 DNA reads TGCGCCAGCAGCTTAACCGGGACAGGGAACTATGGCTACACCTTC.

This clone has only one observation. CDR3 in amino acids: CASSVGYRSYEQYF. The DNA of the CDR3 is TGTGCCAGCAGCGTAGGGTATCGCTCCTACGAGCAGTACTTC. The chain combines TRBV9 with TRBJ2-7; no clear D. Germline CDR1 is SGDLS and CDR2 is YYNGEE. V lost 0 bases, J lost 0 bases, and 7 bases lay in between. CDR3 length equals 14 residues.

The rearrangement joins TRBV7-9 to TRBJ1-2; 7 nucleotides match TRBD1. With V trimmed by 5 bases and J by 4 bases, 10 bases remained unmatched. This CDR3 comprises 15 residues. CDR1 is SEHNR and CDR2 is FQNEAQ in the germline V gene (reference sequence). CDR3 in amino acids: CASSTEEGASYGYTF. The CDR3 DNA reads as TGTGCCAGCAGCACAGAGGAGGGGGCCTCCTATGGCTACACCTTC.

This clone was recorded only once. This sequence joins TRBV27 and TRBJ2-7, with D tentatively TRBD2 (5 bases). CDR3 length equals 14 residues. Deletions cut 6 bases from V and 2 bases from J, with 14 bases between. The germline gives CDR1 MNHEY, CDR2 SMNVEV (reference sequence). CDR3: CASSRLGETYEQYF. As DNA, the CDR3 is TGTGCCAGCAGCCGACTGGGAGAAACCTACGAGCAGTACTTC.

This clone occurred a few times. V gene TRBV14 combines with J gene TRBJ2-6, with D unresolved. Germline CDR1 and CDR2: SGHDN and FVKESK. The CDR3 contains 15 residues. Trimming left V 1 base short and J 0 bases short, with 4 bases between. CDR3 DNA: TGTGCCAGCAGCCAAGCCCACTCTGGGGCCAACGTCCTGACTTTC. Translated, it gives CASSQAHSGANVLTF.